This T cell receptor (beta chain) comes out of a study of blood T cell repertoires in COVID-19. Study information: Acute and convalescent COVID-19 samples came from the United States, Italy and Spain. From T cells, B-cell-depleted T cells, or PBMCs came the material, which was cDNA or gDNA.

As originally analysed: Reference gene primer amplification in the assay estimated nucleated cell counts. Sequencing used immunoSEQ multiplex PCR; TCRdb keeps in-frame clones, though not all of them. V, J and clone size are those of that table, while D and trimming were read from the DNA. The sample yields around 210,000 clones, approximately 87% seen once. The V gene's germline CDR1 is LNHDA and CDR2 SQIVND (reference sequence). This CDR3 comprises 11 residues. Trimming cost V 10 bases and J 5 bases, with 12 bases left between them. Specimen: peripheral blood. V gene TRBV19 combines with J gene TRBJ2-7; possibly TRBD2 for D (6 bases). The sequence came from a woman in her 70s with acute or convalescent COVID-19. The CDR3 nucleotides are TGTGCCACTCGGGCGGGGAACGAGCAGTACTTC. Translation gives CATRAGNEQYF.